The present entry profiles one TCR beta chain with its context. These data come from a study of blood T cell repertoires in COVID-19. Across the study: Some COVID-19 samples were acute and others convalescent; all came from the United States, Italy and Spain.

Per the study methods: Quantification of nucleated cells was approximated via reference gene primer amplification. Profiling relied on immunoSEQ multiplex PCR, and the TCRdb table lists in-frame clones only, not all of them. The DNA was the basis for D and trimming; V, J and clone size are from that table. The sample contains hundreds of thousands of clones, around four fifths of which appear only once. In germline, CDR1 is SEHNR, CDR2 FQNEAQ (reference sequence). The CDR3 spans 14 residues. With V trimmed by 5 bases and J by 5 bases, 9 bases remained unmatched. The V gene is TRBV7-9, the J gene TRBJ2-7; 7 bases are a match to TRBD2. This TCR was recovered from a man aged 25 to 45 with active or convalescent COVID-19. Material for sequencing was peripheral blood. The CDR3 sequence: CASSPGRYRDEQYF. The CDR3, as DNA: TGTGCCAGCAGCCCCGGGAGGTATCGCGACGAGCAGTACTTC. The full variable domain, rest sourced from reference TRBV7-9 and TRBJ2-7, is DTGVSQNPRHKITKRGQNVTFRCDPISEHNRLYWYRQTLGQGPEFLTYFQNEAQLEKSRLLSDRFSAERPKGSFSTLEIQRTEQGDSAMYLCASSPGRYRDEQYFGPGTRLTVT.